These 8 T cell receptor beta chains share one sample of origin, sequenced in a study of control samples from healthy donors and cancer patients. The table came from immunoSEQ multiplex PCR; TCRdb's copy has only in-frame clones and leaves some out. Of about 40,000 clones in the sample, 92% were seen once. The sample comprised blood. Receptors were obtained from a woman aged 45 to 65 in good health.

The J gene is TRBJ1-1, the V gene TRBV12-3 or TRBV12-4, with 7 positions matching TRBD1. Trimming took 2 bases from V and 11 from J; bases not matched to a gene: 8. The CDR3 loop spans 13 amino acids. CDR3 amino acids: CASSLINRGSAFF. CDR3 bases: TGTGCCAGCAGTTTAATCAACAGGGGCTCGGCTTTCTTT.

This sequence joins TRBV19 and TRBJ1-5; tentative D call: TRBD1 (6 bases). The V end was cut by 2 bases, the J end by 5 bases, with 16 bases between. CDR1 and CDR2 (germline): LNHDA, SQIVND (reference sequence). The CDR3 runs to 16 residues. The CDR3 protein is CASSITPRTADQPQHF. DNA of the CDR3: TGTGCCAGTAGTATAACCCCGCGGACAGCTGATCAGCCCCAGCATTTT.

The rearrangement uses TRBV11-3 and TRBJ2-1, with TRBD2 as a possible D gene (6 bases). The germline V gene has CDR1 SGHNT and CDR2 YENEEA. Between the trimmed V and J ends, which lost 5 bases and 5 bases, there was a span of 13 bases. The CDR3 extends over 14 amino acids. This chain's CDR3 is CASSGGTRNNEQFF. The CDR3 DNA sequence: TGTGCCAGCAGCGGAGGGACGAGGAACAATGAGCAGTTCTTC.

The CDR3 DNA follows: TGTGCCAGCAGCTTAGTCGGGGGTTCTAACTATGGCTACACCTTC. This codes for CASSLVGGSNYGYTF. This sequence joins TRBV7-2 and TRBJ1-2; TRBD1 might be the D (5 bases). Trimming stripped 1 base from V and 0 bases from J, with 9 bases between. The CDR3 runs to 15 residues. Germline CDR1 SGHTA, CDR2 FQGNSA.

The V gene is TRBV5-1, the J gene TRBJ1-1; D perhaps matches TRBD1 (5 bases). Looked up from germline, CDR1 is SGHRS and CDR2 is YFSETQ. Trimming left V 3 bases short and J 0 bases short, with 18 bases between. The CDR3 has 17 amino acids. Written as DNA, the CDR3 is TGCGCCAGCAGCTCCCACGTCCCAGGGTTGATGAACACTGAAGCTTTCTTT. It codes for CASSSHVPGLMNTEAFF. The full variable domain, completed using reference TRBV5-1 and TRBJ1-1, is KAGVTQTPRYLIKTRGQQVTLSCSPISGHRSVSWYQQTPGQGLQFLFEYFSETQRNKGNFPGRFSGRQFSNSRSEMNVSTLELGDSALYLCASSSHVPGLMNTEAFFGQGTRLTVV.

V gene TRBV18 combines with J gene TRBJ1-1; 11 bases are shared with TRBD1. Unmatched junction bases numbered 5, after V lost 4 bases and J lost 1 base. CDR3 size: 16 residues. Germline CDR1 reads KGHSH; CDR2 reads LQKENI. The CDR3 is CASSQGTGGANTEAFF. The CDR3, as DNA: TGTGCCAGCTCACAAGGGACAGGGGGAGCGAACACTGAAGCTTTCTTT.

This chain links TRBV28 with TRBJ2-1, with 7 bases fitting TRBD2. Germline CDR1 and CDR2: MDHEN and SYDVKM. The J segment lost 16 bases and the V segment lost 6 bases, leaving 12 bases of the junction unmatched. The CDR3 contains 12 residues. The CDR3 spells CASSLPGGGGFF. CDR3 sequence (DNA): TGTGCCAGCAGCCTACCTGGGGGGGGTGGATTCTTC.

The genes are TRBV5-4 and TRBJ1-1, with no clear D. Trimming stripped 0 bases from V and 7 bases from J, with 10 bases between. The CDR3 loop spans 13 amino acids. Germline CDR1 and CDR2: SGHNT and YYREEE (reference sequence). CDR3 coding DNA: TGTGCCAGCAGCTTGGATCAAGCCAGTGAAGCTTTCTTT. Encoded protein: CASSLDQASEAFF.